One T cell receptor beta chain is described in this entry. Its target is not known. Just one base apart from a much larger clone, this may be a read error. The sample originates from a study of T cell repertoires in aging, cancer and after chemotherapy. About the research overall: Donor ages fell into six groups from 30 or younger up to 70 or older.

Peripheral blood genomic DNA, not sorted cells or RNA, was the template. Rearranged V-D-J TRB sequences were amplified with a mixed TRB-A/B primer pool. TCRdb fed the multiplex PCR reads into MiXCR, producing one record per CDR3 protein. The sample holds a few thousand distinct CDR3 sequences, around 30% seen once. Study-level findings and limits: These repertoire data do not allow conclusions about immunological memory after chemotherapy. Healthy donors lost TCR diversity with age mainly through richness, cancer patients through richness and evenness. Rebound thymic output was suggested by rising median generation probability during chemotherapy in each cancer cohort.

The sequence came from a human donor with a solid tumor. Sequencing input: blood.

The CDR3 protein is CAWRDLAGVGDEQFF. DNA of the CDR3: TGTGCCTGGAGAGACCTAGCGGGGGTTGGGGACGAGCAGTTCTTC. V gene TRBV30 combines with J gene TRBJ2-1, with 10 bases matching TRBD2. Germline trimming cut 3 bases from V and 10 bases from J; bases unmatched to any gene: 12. The CDR3 contains 15 residues. From germline, CDR1 is GTSNPN and CDR2 SVGIG (reference sequence).